The T cell receptor (beta chain) described here comes from a study of metastatic and nonmetastatic thyroid tumors. Study summary: Blood and tumor or nodule tissue repertoires from malignant and benign thyroid patients were compared.

The CDR3 has 15 amino acids. Trimming took 7 bases from V and 0 from J; bases not matched to a gene: 7. CDR1 is MNHEY, CDR2 SMNVEV, per germline (reference sequence). Not a single patient had been given any form of treatment at any point before undergoing thyroid surgery. TCRdb re-called the PCR reads with MiXCR. Of roughly 20,000 clones listed, over 20% are singletons. V usage is TRBV27 and J usage is TRBJ2-3; TRBD1 aligns across 7 bases. The receptor's source is a female donor with papillary thyroid cancer or a benign thyroid nodule (not recorded which). Some clones in this sample may be carry-over from other donors' samples. The material sequenced was adjacent normal tissue. This chain's CDR3 is CASTMDRTSTDTQYF. As DNA, the CDR3 is TGTGCCAGCACCATGGACAGGACTAGCACAGATACGCAGTATTTT.